This T cell receptor (beta chain) was recorded in a study of blood T cell repertoires in COVID-19. Study overall: From the United States, Italy and Spain came samples of acute and convalescent COVID-19.

The data were produced by immunoSEQ multiplex PCR, yet TCRdb's version contains in-frame clones alone and is incomplete. This sample has 56,000 or so clones, with roughly 80% found just once. In germline, CDR1 is LNHDA, CDR2 SQIVND (reference sequence). The CDR3 length is 15 residues. Losses at the gene ends were 3 bases for V and 5 bases for J; bases not matched to a gene: 6. The V gene is TRBV19, the J gene TRBJ2-3, with 9 bases matching TRBD2. The clonotype comes from a woman aged 80 or older with acute or convalescent COVID-19. The material sequenced was peripheral blood. As DNA, the CDR3 is TGTGCCAGTAGTATTGGACTAGCGAATGTAGATACGCAGTATTTT. It encodes CASSIGLANVDTQYF. The whole variable domain, filled in from reference TRBV19 and TRBJ2-3, reads DGGITQSPKYLFRKEGQNVTLSCEQNLNHDAMYWYRQDPGQGLRLIYYSQIVNDFQKGDIAEGYSVSREKKESFPLTVTSAQKNPTAFYLCASSIGLANVDTQYFGPGTRLTVL.